This entry describes one TCR beta chain. What it recognizes is unknown. Samples were taken several times over chemoradiotherapy. The length of the CDR3 is 13 residues. Germline V lookup: CDR1 SGHTA, CDR2 FQGNSA. V was shortened by 5 bases and J by 4 bases, with 11 bases between the two germline ends. Libraries were prepared by immunoSEQ multiplex PCR; TCRdb keeps only in-frame clonotypes and omits some of them. In the table there are 5,000 or so clones, roughly 89% of which are singletons. The sample originates from a study of chemoradiotherapy in HPV16-positive cancers. General observations from the study: During treatment, candidate HPV-specific clones and E7-related motifs expanded in tumor. For HPV16-positive patients, expanding HPV-responsive T cells associated with longer recurrence-free survival.

This receptor was taken from a human donor with HPV-associated anogenital cancer. The specimen comprised tumor tissue, sampled from a patient who underwent chemoradiotherapy. The chain joins TRBV7-2 to TRBJ1-1; D remains ambiguous. CDR3 nucleotides: TGTGCCAGCAGCCCATTCCGTTCCACTGAAGCTTTCTTT. Its translation: CASSPFRSTEAFF.